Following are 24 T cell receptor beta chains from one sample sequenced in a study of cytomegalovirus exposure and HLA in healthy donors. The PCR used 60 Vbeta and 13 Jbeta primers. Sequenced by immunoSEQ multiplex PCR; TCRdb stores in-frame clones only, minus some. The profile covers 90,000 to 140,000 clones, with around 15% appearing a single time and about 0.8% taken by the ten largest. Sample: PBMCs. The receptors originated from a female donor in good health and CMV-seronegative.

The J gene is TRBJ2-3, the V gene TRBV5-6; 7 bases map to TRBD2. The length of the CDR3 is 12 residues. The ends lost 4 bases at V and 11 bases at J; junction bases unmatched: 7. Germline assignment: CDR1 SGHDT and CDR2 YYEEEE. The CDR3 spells CASSRTGGKQYF. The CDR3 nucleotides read TGTGCCAGCAGCCGCACCGGGGGGAAGCAGTATTTT.

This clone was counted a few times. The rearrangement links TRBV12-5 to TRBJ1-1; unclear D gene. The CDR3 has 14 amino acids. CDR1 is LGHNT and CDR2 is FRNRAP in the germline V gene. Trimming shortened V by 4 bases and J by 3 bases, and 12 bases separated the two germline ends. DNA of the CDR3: TGTGCTAGTGGTTACCAGCGGGATTACACTGAAGCTTTCTTT. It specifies CASGYQRDYTEAFF.

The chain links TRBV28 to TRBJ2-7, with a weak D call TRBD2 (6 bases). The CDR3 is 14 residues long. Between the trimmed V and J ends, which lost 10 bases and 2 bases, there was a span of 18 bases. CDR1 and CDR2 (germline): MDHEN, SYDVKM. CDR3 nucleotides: TGTGCCACTCTGCCGGCGGGGCAAGCCTACGAGCAGTACTTC. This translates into CATLPAGQAYEQYF.

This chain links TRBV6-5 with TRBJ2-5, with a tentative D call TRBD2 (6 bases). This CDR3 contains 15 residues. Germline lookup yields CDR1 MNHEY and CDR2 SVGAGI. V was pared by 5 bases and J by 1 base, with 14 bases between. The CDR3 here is CASSSRDSGQETQYF. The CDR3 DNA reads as TGTGCCAGCAGTAGCCGGGACTCTGGCCAAGAGACCCAGTACTTC.

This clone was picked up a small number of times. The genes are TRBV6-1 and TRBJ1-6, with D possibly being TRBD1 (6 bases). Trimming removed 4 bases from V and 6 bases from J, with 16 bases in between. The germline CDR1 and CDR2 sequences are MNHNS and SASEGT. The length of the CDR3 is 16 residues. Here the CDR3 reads CASSAGTPMGNSPLHF. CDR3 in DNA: TGTGCCAGCAGTGCGGGGACACCCATGGGTAATTCACCCCTCCACTTT.

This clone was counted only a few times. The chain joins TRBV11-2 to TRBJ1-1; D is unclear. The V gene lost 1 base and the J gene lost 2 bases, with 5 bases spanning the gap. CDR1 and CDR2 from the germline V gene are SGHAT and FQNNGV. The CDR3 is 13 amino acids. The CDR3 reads CASSLGRNTEAFF. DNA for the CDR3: TGTGCCAGCAGCTTAGGGAGAAACACTGAAGCTTTCTTT.

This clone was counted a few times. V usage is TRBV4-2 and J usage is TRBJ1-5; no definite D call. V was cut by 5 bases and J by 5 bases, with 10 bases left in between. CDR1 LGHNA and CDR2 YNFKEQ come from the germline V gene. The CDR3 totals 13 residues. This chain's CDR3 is CASSSGRYQPQHF. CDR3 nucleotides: TGTGCCAGCAGCTCCGGGAGATATCAGCCCCAGCATTTT.

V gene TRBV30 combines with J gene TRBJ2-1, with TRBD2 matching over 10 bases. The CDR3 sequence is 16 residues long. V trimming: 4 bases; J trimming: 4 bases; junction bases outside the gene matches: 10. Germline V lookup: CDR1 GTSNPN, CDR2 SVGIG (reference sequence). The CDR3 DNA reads TGTGCCTGGACGCCTCTCACTAGCGGGACTTACAATGAGCAGTTCTTC. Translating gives CAWTPLTSGTYNEQFF.

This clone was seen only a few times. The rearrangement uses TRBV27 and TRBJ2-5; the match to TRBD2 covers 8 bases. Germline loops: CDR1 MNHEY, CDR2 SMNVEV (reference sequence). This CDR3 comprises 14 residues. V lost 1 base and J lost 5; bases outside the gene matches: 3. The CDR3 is CASSLYREGETQYF. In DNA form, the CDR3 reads TGTGCCAGCAGTTTATACCGGGAGGGGGAGACCCAGTACTTC.

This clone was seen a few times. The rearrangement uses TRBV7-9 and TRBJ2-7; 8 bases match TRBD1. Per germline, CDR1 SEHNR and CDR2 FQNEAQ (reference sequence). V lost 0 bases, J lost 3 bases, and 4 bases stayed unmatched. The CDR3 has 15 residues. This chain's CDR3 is CASSLAQGAGYEQYF. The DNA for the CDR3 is TGTGCCAGCAGCTTAGCGCAGGGGGCTGGCTACGAGCAGTACTTC. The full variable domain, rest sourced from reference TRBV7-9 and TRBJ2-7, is DTGVSQNPRHKITKRGQNVTFRCDPISEHNRLYWYRQTLGQGPEFLTYFQNEAQLEKSRLLSDRFSAERPKGSFSTLEIQRTEQGDSAMYLCASSLAQGAGYEQYFGPGTRLTVT.

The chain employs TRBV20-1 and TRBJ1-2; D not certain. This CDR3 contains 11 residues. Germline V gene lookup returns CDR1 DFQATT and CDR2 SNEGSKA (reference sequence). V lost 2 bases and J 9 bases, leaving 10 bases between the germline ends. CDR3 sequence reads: CSARPYESYTF. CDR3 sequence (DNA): TGCAGTGCTAGACCCTATGAAAGCTACACCTTC.

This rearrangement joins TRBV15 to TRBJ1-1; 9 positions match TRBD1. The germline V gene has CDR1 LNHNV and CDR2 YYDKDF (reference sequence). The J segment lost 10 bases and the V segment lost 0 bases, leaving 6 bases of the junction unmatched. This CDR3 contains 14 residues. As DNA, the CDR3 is TGTGCCACCAGCAGAGAGGTACAGGGGGCAAGAGCTTTCTTT. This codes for CATSREVQGARAFF.

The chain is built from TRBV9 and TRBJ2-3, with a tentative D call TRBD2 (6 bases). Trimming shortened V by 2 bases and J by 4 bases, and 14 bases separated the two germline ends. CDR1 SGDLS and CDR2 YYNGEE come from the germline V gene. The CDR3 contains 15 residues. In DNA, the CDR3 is TGTGCCAGCAGCGTTGGGGGGAGGTCGGCAGATACGCAGTATTTT. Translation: CASSVGGRSADTQYF. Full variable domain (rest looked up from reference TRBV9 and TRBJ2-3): DSGVTQTPKHLITATGQRVTLRCSPRSGDLSVYWYQQSLDQGLQFLIQYYNGEERAKGNILERFSAQQFPDLHSELNLSSLELGDSALYFCASSVGGRSADTQYFGPGTRLTVL.

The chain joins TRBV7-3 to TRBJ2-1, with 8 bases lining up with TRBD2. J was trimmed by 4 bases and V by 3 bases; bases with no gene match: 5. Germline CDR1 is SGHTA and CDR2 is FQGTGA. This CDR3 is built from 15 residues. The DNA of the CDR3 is TGTGCCAGCAGCTTCTCGGCTAGCGGGTACAATGAGCAGTTCTTC. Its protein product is CASSFSASGYNEQFF.

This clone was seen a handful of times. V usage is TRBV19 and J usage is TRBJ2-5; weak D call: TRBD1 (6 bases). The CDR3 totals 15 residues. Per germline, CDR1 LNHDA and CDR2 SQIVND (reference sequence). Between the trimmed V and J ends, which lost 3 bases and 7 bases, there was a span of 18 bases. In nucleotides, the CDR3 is TGTGCCAGTAGTATGGGACAAGGCTCGTCGGGGACCCAGTACTTC. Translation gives CASSMGQGSSGTQYF.

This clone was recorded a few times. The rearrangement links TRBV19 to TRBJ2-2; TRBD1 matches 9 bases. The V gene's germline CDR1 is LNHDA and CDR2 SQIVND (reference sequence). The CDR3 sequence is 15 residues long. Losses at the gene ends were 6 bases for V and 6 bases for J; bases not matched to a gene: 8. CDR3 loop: CASSFPTGGSGELFF. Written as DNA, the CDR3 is TGTGCCAGTAGCTTCCCGACAGGGGGATCCGGGGAGCTGTTTTTT.

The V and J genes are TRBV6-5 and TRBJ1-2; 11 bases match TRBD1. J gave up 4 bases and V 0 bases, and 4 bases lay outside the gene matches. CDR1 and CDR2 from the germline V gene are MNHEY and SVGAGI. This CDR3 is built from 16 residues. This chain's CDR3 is CASSYSRTGGSYGYTF. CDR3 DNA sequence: TGTGCCAGCAGTTACTCGAGGACAGGGGGCAGCTATGGCTACACCTTC.

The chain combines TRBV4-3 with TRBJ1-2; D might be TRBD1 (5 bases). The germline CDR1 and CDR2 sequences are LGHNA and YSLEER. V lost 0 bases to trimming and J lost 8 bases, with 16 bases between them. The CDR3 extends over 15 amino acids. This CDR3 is CASSQDVSLWGGYTF. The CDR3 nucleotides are TGCGCCAGCAGCCAAGATGTCAGCCTTTGGGGCGGCTACACCTTC.

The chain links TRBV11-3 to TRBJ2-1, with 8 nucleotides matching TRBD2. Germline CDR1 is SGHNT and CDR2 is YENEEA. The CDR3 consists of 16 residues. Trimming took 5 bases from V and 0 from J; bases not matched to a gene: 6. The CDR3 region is CASSRTSWSSYNEQFF. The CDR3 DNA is TGTGCCAGCAGCCGGACTAGCTGGAGCTCCTACAATGAGCAGTTCTTC.

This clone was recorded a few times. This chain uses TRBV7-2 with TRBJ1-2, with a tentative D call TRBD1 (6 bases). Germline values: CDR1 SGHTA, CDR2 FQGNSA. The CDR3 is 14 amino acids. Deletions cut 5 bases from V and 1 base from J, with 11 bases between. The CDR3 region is CASSGTNVNYGYTF. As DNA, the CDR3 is TGTGCCAGCAGCGGGACAAACGTTAACTATGGCTACACCTTC.

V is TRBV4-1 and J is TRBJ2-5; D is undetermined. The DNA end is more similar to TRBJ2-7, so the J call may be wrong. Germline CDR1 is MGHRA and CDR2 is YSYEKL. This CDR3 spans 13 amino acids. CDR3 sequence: CASSQLYSYEQYF. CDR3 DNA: TGCGCCAGCAGCCAGTTGTACTCCTACGAGCAGTACTTC.

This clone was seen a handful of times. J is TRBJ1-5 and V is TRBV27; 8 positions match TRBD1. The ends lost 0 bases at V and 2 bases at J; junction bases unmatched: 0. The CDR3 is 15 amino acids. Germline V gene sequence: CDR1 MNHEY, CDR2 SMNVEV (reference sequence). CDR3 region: CASSLSTGGNQPQHF. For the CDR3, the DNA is TGTGCCAGCAGTTTATCGACAGGGGGCAATCAGCCCCAGCATTTT.

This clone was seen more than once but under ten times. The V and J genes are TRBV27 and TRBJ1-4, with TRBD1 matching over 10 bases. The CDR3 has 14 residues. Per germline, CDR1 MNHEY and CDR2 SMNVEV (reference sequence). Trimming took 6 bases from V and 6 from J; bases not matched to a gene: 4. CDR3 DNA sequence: TGTGCCAGCAGATCGACAGGGGGCTATGAAAAACTGTTTTTT. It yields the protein CASRSTGGYEKLFF.

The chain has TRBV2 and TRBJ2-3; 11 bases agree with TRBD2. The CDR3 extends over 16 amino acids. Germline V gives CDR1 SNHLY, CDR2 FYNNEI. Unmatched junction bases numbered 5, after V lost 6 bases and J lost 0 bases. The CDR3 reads CASRQTSGISTDTQYF. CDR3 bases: TGTGCCAGCAGGCAGACTAGCGGGATAAGCACAGATACGCAGTATTTT.